The source of this T cell receptor (beta chain) is a study of OX40 agonist ivuxolimab in advanced cancers. Generated by immunoSEQ multiplex PCR, the TCRdb table keeps only in-frame clones and is missing some. The sample records roughly 26,000 clones, around three quarters being singletons. This CDR3 is built from 16 residues. With 1 base removed from V and 2 bases from J, the gap between germline ends came to 14 bases. CDR1 KGHSH and CDR2 LQKENI come from the germline V gene. The chain uses TRBV18 and TRBJ1-1; a possible D gene is TRBD1 (5 bases). This material consisted of CD4+ or CD8+ T cells sorted from blood, taken in a trial of the OX40 agonist ivuxolimab. The sequence was collected from an adult with an advanced solid tumor such as melanoma, head and neck, liver or kidney cancer. CDR3: CASSPLPLGDNTEAFF. For the CDR3, the DNA is TGTGCCAGCTCACCACTCCCCCTGGGGGACAACACTGAAGCTTTCTTT.